The present T cell receptor beta chain was sequenced within a study of identical twins. Study findings and constraints: Modeled out-of-frame TCR alpha sharing in monozygotic twins fell below observed levels. The study based its conclusions on cross-sectional statistical analysis and did not follow the same donors.

TCRdb redid the calling of the 5' RACE reads with MiXCR, one entry per CDR3 protein. The data contain about 220,000 distinct CDR3 sequences, 6% to 9% of them singletons. This CDR3 has 15 amino acids. V was pared by 3 bases and J by 3 bases, with 12 bases between. This clonotype was observed at least ten times. Its specificity is unknown. The same data also went into a second study, on yellow fever vaccine responses in identical twins. As that report states: Vaccine-induced T cell responses in twins were reportedly observed to appear partly convergent, partly personalized.

The sample consisted of memory (CD45RO+) T cells sorted from blood. V gene TRBV12-3 or TRBV12-4 combines with J gene TRBJ2-1, with a weak D call TRBD1 (7 bases). The clonotype was recovered from a woman in her late teens or twenties in good health. For the CDR3, the DNA is TGTGCCAGCAGTTTGTCCAGGGGGGACTACAATGAGCAGTTCTTC. Residues: CASSLSRGDYNEQFF.